This TCR beta chain came from a study of shared clonotypes between healthy human individuals. Using immunoSEQ multiplex PCR, the repertoire was profiled, and TCRdb retains in-frame clones only, with some absent. The table includes roughly 500,000 clones, over 70% detected once. The CDR3 covers 14 residues. Germline V lookup: CDR1 SQVTM, CDR2 ANQGSEA. Trimming at V came to 7 bases and at J to 8 bases, leaving 9 bases not matched to a gene. This TCR came from a woman aged 40 to 55 in good health. Some clones in this sample may be carry-over from other donors' samples. Specimen: PBMCs. The rearrangement uses TRBV29-1 and TRBJ2-1; 12 bases fit TRBD1. For the CDR3, the DNA is TGCAGCGGGGCCCGGGACAGGGGGCTCGATGAGCAGTTCTTC. It yields the protein CSGARDRGLDEQFF.